One and the same sample provided the 4 T cell receptor beta chains below, sequenced in a study of T cell responses to AZD1222 COVID-19 vaccine. Libraries were prepared by immunoSEQ multiplex PCR; TCRdb keeps only in-frame clonotypes and omits some of them. Among over 110,000 clones listed, approximately 93% were seen once. The source was peripheral blood, collected after recovery from COVID-19. Receptors originate from an adult who had recovered from COVID-19.

The count of this clone is one. The chain links TRBV10-2 to TRBJ2-7, with 8 bases matching TRBD2. Trimming removed 8 bases from V and 1 base from J; junction bases left unmatched: 10. The germline V gene encodes CDR1 WSHSY and CDR2 SAAADI. The CDR3 is 15 residues long. The CDR3 DNA follows: TGCGCCAGCCTGAAACGGGAGGGGTCTTCCTACGAGCAGTACTTC. It specifies CASLKREGSSYEQYF.

The genes are TRBV6-2 or TRBV6-3 and TRBJ2-1; no definite D call. V lost 6 bases and J lost 6, with 12 bases in between. CDR1 and CDR2 from the germline V gene are MNHEY and SVGEGT. This CDR3 spans 13 amino acids. CDR3 DNA sequence: TGTGCCAGCAGCCTCGACTCCCCCAATGAGCAGTTCTTC. It codes for CASSLDSPNEQFF.

For the CDR3, the DNA is TGTGCCAGCAGCTTATACGGCAGGGGGTCAGATACGCAGTATTTT. This encodes CASSLYGRGSDTQYF. The chain couples TRBV7-2 to TRBJ2-3; 7 nucleotides line up with TRBD1. J was trimmed by 4 bases and V by 2 bases; bases with no gene match: 6. From germline, CDR1 is SGHTA and CDR2 FQGNSA. The CDR3 contains 15 residues.

With respect to this clone: The junction differs from germline at one of its ends, possibly a read error. J is TRBJ2-7 and V is TRBV27; D gene ambiguous. Germline lookup yields CDR1 MNHEY and CDR2 SMNVEV (reference sequence). The CDR3 runs 15 residues. The CDR3 spells CASSLLGGISSEQYF. For the CDR3, the DNA is TGTGCCAGCAGTTTATTAGGTGGGATCTCCTCCGAGCAGTACTTC.